The rows below give T cell receptor beta chains drawn from one sample of a study of shared clonotypes between healthy human individuals. Some clones are missing from TCRdb's copy, which holds only in-frame ones; the method was immunoSEQ multiplex PCR. The profile shows about 2.1 million clones, around 93% of them singletons. The sequencing sample was made of naive CD8+ T cells from PBMCs. Receptor source: a man younger than 35 in good health. Some clones in this sample may be carry-over from other donors' samples. CDR3s include the opening cysteine and the closing phenylalanine or tryptophan. The D gene is left open where the match is weak. Clone sizes are given selectively: once, few, many, or a class where the clone is expanded.

V gene: TRBV6-5
J gene: TRBJ2-5
D gene: TRBD2
clone size: -
CDR3 protein: CASRKIAGEETQYF
CDR3 DNA: TGTGCCAGCAGGAAGATAGCGGGAGAAGAGACCCAGTACTTC

V gene: TRBV25-1
J gene: TRBJ1-4
D gene: -
clone size: few
CDR3 protein: CASSEFPQTTNEKLFF
CDR3 DNA: TGTGCCAGCAGTGAATTCCCACAGACAACTAATGAAAAACTGTTTTTT

V gene: TRBV13
J gene: TRBJ1-1
D gene: TRBD1
clone size: -
CDR3 protein: CASTTTGGAMGTEAFF
CDR3 DNA: TGTGCCAGCACCACAACAGGGGGCGCGATGGGAACTGAAGCTTTCTTT

V gene: TRBV4-1
J gene: TRBJ1-1
D gene: -
clone size: -
CDR3 protein: CASTPWSGRATEAFF
CDR3 DNA: TGCGCCAGCACCCCTTGGAGCGGGCGAGCGACTGAAGCTTTCTTT

V gene: TRBV7-8
J gene: TRBJ2-7
D gene: TRBD2
clone size: once
CDR3 protein: CASSLAGGFSYEQYF
CDR3 DNA: TGTGCCAGCAGCTTAGCGGGAGGGTTTAGCTACGAGCAGTACTTC

V gene: TRBV18
J gene: TRBJ2-7
D gene: -
clone size: -
CDR3 protein: CASSPREPPWAYEQYF
CDR3 DNA: TGTGCCAGCTCACCACGGGAGCCCCCTTGGGCCTACGAGCAGTACTTC

V gene: TRBV27
J gene: TRBJ2-1
D gene: -
clone size: -
CDR3 protein: CASSPGLGGEQFF
CDR3 DNA: TGTGCCAGCAGTCCCGGGCTTGGGGGGGAGCAGTTCTTC

V gene: TRBV7-9
J gene: TRBJ2-5
D gene: -
clone size: -
CDR3 protein: CASSLGSQETQYF
CDR3 DNA: TGTGCCAGCAGCTTAGGCAGCCAAGAGACCCAGTACTTC

V gene: TRBV7-9
J gene: TRBJ1-2
D gene: -
clone size: -
CDR3 protein: CASSLTEGGYGYTF
CDR3 DNA: TGTGCCAGCAGCCTCACAGAGGGGGGCTATGGCTACACCTTC

V gene: TRBV13
J gene: TRBJ2-2
D gene: TRBD1
clone size: -
CDR3 protein: CASSPRQGAGELFF
CDR3 DNA: TGTGCCAGCAGCCCTAGACAGGGAGCGGGGGAGCTGTTTTTT

V gene: TRBV6-5
J gene: TRBJ2-7
D gene: -
clone size: -
CDR3 protein: CASSYPAYEQYF
CDR3 DNA: TGTGCCAGCAGTTACCCAGCCTACGAGCAGTACTTC

V gene: TRBV19
J gene: TRBJ1-1
D gene: -
clone size: few
CDR3 protein: CASSGNLRVGAFF
CDR3 DNA: TGTGCCAGTAGTGGGAACCTCAGAGTGGGAGCTTTCTTT

V gene: TRBV28
J gene: TRBJ2-1
D gene: TRBD2
clone size: -
CDR3 protein: CASSLGTSGPYNEQFF
CDR3 DNA: TGTGCCAGCAGTCTGGGGACTAGCGGACCCTACAATGAGCAGTTCTTC

V gene: TRBV6-5
J gene: TRBJ2-7
D gene: TRBD2
clone size: -
CDR3 protein: CASSYSLAGGGEQYF
CDR3 DNA: TGTGCCAGCAGTTACTCGCTAGCGGGAGGAGGCGAGCAGTACTTC

V gene: TRBV27
J gene: TRBJ1-1
D gene: -
clone size: -
CDR3 protein: CASRAGRGTEAFF
CDR3 DNA: TGTGCCAGCCGCGCCGGGAGAGGCACTGAAGCTTTCTTT

V gene: TRBV15
J gene: TRBJ2-1
D gene: -
clone size: once
CDR3 protein: CATRTSNEQFF
CDR3 DNA: TGTGCCACTCGCACCTCCAATGAGCAGTTCTTC

V gene: TRBV30
J gene: TRBJ1-2
D gene: -
clone size: -
CDR3 protein: CAWSEGINYGYTF
CDR3 DNA: TGTGCCTGGAGTGAAGGGATTAACTATGGCTACACCTTC

V gene: TRBV6-1
J gene: TRBJ2-7
D gene: TRBD2
clone size: -
CDR3 protein: CASGPSGTYEQYF
CDR3 DNA: TGTGCCAGCGGTCCTAGCGGGACCTACGAGCAGTACTTC

V gene: TRBV6-5
J gene: TRBJ2-5
D gene: -
clone size: -
CDR3 protein: CASTEAGWQETQYF
CDR3 DNA: TGTGCCAGCACTGAGGCGGGATGGCAAGAGACCCAGTACTTC

V gene: TRBV30
J gene: TRBJ1-4
D gene: -
clone size: -
CDR3 protein: CAWSVLFAGTANEKLFF
CDR3 DNA: TGTGCCTGGAGTGTACTTTTTGCGGGGACGGCTAATGAAAAACTGTTTTTT

V gene: TRBV7-9
J gene: TRBJ2-5
D gene: TRBD2
clone size: -
CDR3 protein: CASSLTSGETQYF
CDR3 DNA: TGTGCCAGCAGCCTCACTAGCGGGGAGACCCAGTACTTC

V gene: TRBV15
J gene: TRBJ1-1
D gene: -
clone size: few
CDR3 protein: CATSRDRGLNTEAFF
CDR3 DNA: TGTGCCACCAGCAGAGACAGGGGATTGAACACTGAAGCTTTCTTT

V gene: TRBV27
J gene: TRBJ2-3
D gene: TRBD1
clone size: -
CDR3 protein: CASSFQPGQGLMDTQYF
CDR3 DNA: TGTGCCAGCAGTTTCCAGCCGGGACAGGGCCTCATGGATACGCAGTATTTT

V gene: TRBV27
J gene: TRBJ1-1
D gene: -
clone size: -
CDR3 protein: CASSLSGRNTEAFF
CDR3 DNA: TGTGCCAGCAGTTTATCTGGAAGGAACACTGAAGCTTTCTTT

V gene: TRBV5-1
J gene: TRBJ1-4
D gene: -
clone size: -
CDR3 protein: CASSLQSERSEKLFF
CDR3 DNA: TGCGCCAGCAGCTTGCAAAGCGAGCGGAGTGAAAAACTGTTTTTT

V gene: TRBV30
J gene: TRBJ2-1
D gene: -
clone size: -
CDR3 protein: CAWSVIRNGEQFF
CDR3 DNA: TGTGCCTGGAGTGTCATTAGGAACGGTGAGCAGTTCTTC

V gene: TRBV7-3
J gene: TRBJ1-1
D gene: -
clone size: -
CDR3 protein: CASPTQGHRNTEAFF
CDR3 DNA: TGTGCCAGCCCGACCCAGGGACATAGGAACACTGAAGCTTTCTTT

V gene: TRBV11-2
J gene: TRBJ1-2
D gene: -
clone size: once
CDR3 protein: CASSFDPWQGLNYGYTF
CDR3 DNA: TGTGCCAGCAGCTTTGATCCCTGGCAGGGCCTGAACTATGGCTACACCTTC

V gene: TRBV10-2
J gene: TRBJ1-2
D gene: -
clone size: -
CDR3 protein: CASSVRDTFYGYTF
CDR3 DNA: TGCGCCAGCAGTGTTCGAGATACCTTCTATGGCTACACCTTC